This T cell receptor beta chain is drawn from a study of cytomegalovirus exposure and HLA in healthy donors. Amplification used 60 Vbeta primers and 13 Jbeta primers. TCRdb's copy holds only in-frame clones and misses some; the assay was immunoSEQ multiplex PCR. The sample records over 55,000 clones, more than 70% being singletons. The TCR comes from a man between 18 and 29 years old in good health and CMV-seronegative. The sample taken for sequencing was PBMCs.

The CDR3 loop reads CASSEALAGYEQYF. The CDR3 nucleotides read TGTGCCAGCAGTGAAGCGCTTGCCGGTTACGAGCAGTACTTC. The chain couples TRBV6-1 to TRBJ2-7, with unresolved D. The V end was cut by 0 bases, the J end by 4 bases, with 10 bases between. The CDR3 runs to 14 residues. Germline CDR1 reads MNHNS; CDR2 reads SASEGT.